This entry lists 27 T cell receptor beta chains sequenced from one sample in a study of cytomegalovirus exposure and HLA in healthy donors. PCR primers comprised 60 Vbeta and 13 Jbeta primers. Produced via immunoSEQ multiplex PCR; TCRdb's table is partial and in-frame only. The profile shows tens of thousands of clones, around 40% of them singletons. Material for sequencing was PBMCs. These receptors all stem from a woman between 45 and 60 years old in good health and CMV-seronegative.

This clone was seen a single time. The V gene is TRBV6-1, the J gene TRBJ2-5, with TRBD2 as a possible D gene (5 bases). Trimming left V 6 bases short and J 3 bases short, with 17 bases between. CDR1 and CDR2 (germline): MNHNS, SASEGT. CDR3 length: 15 amino acids. The CDR3 loop reads CASSLGLPPKETQYF. Here the CDR3 DNA reads TGTGCCAGCAGCCTAGGACTCCCGCCTAAAGAGACCCAGTACTTC.

J is TRBJ1-5 and V is TRBV2; 7 bases map to TRBD1. The CDR3 runs 14 residues. After removal of 6 bases from V and 1 base from J, the junction contained 3 bases not matched to a gene. Germline CDR1 SNHLY, CDR2 FYNNEI. The CDR3, as DNA: TGTGCCAGCAGCTACAGGGGAAGCAATCAGCCCCAGCATTTT. Amino acid sequence: CASSYRGSNQPQHF.

This clone was counted a few times. The chain carries TRBV14 and TRBJ1-1; the D is unclear. Germline loops: CDR1 SGHDN, CDR2 FVKESK. V was trimmed by 3 bases and J by 2 bases, leaving 4 bases between them. The CDR3 is made up of 12 amino acids. The CDR3 DNA reads TGTGCCAGCAGCCACCATAACACTGAAGCTTTCTTT. Translating gives CASSHHNTEAFF.

The genes are TRBV5-1 and TRBJ1-1, with 9 bases that match TRBD1. Germline values: CDR1 SGHRS, CDR2 YFSETQ. Trimming removed 3 bases from V and 4 bases from J; junction bases left unmatched: 4. This CDR3 is built from 14 residues. The CDR3 protein is CASSSQGAGTEAFF. CDR3 bases: TGCGCCAGCAGCTCACAGGGGGCTGGCACTGAAGCTTTCTTT.

This clone was picked up a small number of times. The CDR3 DNA follows: TGTGCCAGCTCACCCGGGACAGGTGAAAAACTGTTTTTT. Protein sequence: CASSPGTGEKLFF. J is TRBJ1-4 and V is TRBV18; 8 nucleotides match TRBD1. Germline values: CDR1 KGHSH, CDR2 LQKENI. V gave up 3 bases and J gave up 7 bases; unmatched junction bases: 1. This CDR3 is 13 amino acids long.

The chain employs TRBV11-2 and TRBJ1-2; TRBD1 matches 7 bases. CDR1 SGHAT and CDR2 FQNNGV come from the germline V gene. Trimming cost V 5 bases and J 8 bases; bases outside gene matches: 11. The CDR3 contains 14 residues. CDR3 residues: CASSPGQVVIGYTF. The DNA for the CDR3 is TGTGCCAGCAGCCCCGGACAGGTAGTCATCGGCTACACCTTC.

This clone came up a few times. The V and J genes are TRBV11-2 and TRBJ2-1, with TRBD2 identical over 10 bases. The germline CDR1 and CDR2 sequences are SGHAT and FQNNGV. The junction had 4 bases not matched to a gene; V was cut back by 4 bases and J by 4 bases. This CDR3 is built from 15 residues. The CDR3: CASSSIAGGYNEQFF. The DNA of the CDR3 is TGTGCCAGCAGCTCCATAGCGGGGGGATACAATGAGCAGTTCTTC.

Only a few counts were recorded for this clone. The chain couples TRBV6-6 to TRBJ2-2; 7 bases fit TRBD1. The CDR3 is made up of 14 amino acids. The germline V gene encodes CDR1 MNHNY and CDR2 SVGAGI (reference sequence). V shed 6 bases and J 5 bases; nucleotides not matched to a gene: 6. Here the CDR3 reads CASSRQGGTGELFF. In DNA, the CDR3 is TGTGCCAGCAGCCGACAGGGTGGAACCGGGGAGCTGTTTTTT.

This chain joins TRBV5-4 and TRBJ2-7; 13 positions agree with TRBD2. Trimming at V came to 0 bases and at J to 6 bases, leaving 3 bases not matched to a gene. The CDR3 runs 15 residues. Looked up from germline, CDR1 is SGHNT and CDR2 is YYREEE (reference sequence). CDR3 bases: TGTGCCAGCAGCTTGGGGACTAGCGGGAGTGGCGAGCAGTACTTC. The encoded protein is CASSLGTSGSGEQYF.

A few counts support this clone. V and J are TRBV18 and TRBJ2-5; TRBD1 matches 7 bases. Germline V gene data show CDR1 as KGHSH and CDR2 as LQKENI. V lost 4 bases, J lost 0 bases, and 8 bases stayed unmatched. The CDR3 runs to 16 residues. CDR3 DNA sequence: TGTGCCAGCTCACTCCGACAGGGCGGGTACCAAGAGACCCAGTACTTC. Translation: CASSLRQGGYQETQYF.

Remarks on this clone: The junction does not match germline at one end; this may be a read error. At the DNA level, this CDR3 is encoded by other sequences in the same sample as well. The chain links TRBV7-2 to TRBJ1-1; 7 bases align to TRBD1. The germline V gene has CDR1 SGHTA and CDR2 FQGNSA. The CDR3 is made up of 14 amino acids. The CDR3 DNA reads as TGTGCCAGCAGCTTGCTGACAGGGCTAACAAGGGCTTTTTTT. It is translated as CASSLLTGLTRAFF.

This chain links TRBV10-2 with TRBJ2-7, with 7 bases that match TRBD1. The CDR3 length is 14 residues. Unmatched junction bases numbered 6, after V lost 7 bases and J lost 0 bases. Germline V gene sequence: CDR1 WSHSY, CDR2 SAAADI. The CDR3 region has the DNA TGCGCCAGCAAAGTAGCAGGGGGCTCCTACGAGCAGTACTTC. Protein sequence: CASKVAGGSYEQYF.

This clone was detected a few times. Mismatch with germline at one junction end may stem from a read error. CDR3 in DNA: TGTGCCAGCAGCTTCGGGACTAGATTCGGGGAGCTCTTC. Its translation is CASSFGTRFGELF. The chain has TRBV7-9 and TRBJ2-1; 8 nucleotides match TRBD2. The CDR3 totals 13 residues. Per germline, CDR1 SEHNR and CDR2 FQNEAQ (reference sequence).

A note on this clone: Other DNA sequences within the sample encode an identical CDR3. The chain links TRBV27 to TRBJ2-7; no firm D call. The V gene lost 3 bases and the J gene lost 0 bases, with 6 bases spanning the gap. The CDR3 runs to 13 residues. Germline V gene lookup returns CDR1 MNHEY and CDR2 SMNVEV (reference sequence). DNA of the CDR3: TGTGCCAGCAGTTTCCAGTTCTCCTACGAGCAGTACTTC. Translating gives CASSFQFSYEQYF.

This clone was observed a handful of times. The chain joins TRBV19 to TRBJ2-3, with 9 bases fitting TRBD2. The CDR3 is 14 amino acids. V lost 6 bases to trimming and J lost 4 bases; unmatched junction nucleotides: 5. Germline values: CDR1 LNHDA, CDR2 SQIVND (reference sequence). The CDR3 reads CASSGTSSADTQYF. The DNA for the CDR3 is TGTGCCAGTAGCGGGACTAGCTCCGCAGATACGCAGTATTTT.

In this sample, this clone turned up a few times. The chain joins TRBV6-5 to TRBJ2-7; 10 nucleotides line up with TRBD1. CDR3 length: 14 amino acids. After removal of 6 bases from V and 2 bases from J, the junction contained 4 bases not matched to a gene. CDR1 is MNHEY, CDR2 SVGAGI, per germline. The CDR3: CASRAGTGAYEQYF. The CDR3, as DNA: TGTGCCAGCAGAGCCGGGACAGGGGCCTACGAGCAGTACTTC.

The V gene is TRBV11-2, the J gene TRBJ2-1, with 8 positions matching TRBD2. Germline V gene sequence: CDR1 SGHAT, CDR2 FQNNGV. The CDR3 covers 15 residues. The V gene end was trimmed by 7 bases and the J gene end by 7 bases; junction bases not matched to a gene: 12. CDR3 nucleotides: TGTGCCAGCACCAACTACGGGGGGGCCAAAAATGAGCAGTTCTTC. This encodes CASTNYGGAKNEQFF. Complete variable domain (other parts from reference TRBV11-2 and TRBJ2-1): EAGVAQSPRYKIIEKRQSVAFWCNPISGHATLYWYQQILGQGPKLLIQFQNNGVVDDSQLPKDRFSAERLKGVDSTLKIQPAKLEDSAVYLCASTNYGGAKNEQFFGPGTRLTVL.

The J gene is TRBJ1-5, the V gene TRBV4-1; D unresolved. CDR3 length: 14 amino acids. The V end was cut by 4 bases, the J end by 6 bases, with 13 bases between. The germline V gene has CDR1 MGHRA and CDR2 YSYEKL. The CDR3 nucleotides read TGCGCCAGCAGCCCCCTAGTAGTTGGTCAGCCCCAGCATTTT. This encodes CASSPLVVGQPQHF.

The V gene is TRBV27, the J gene TRBJ2-3; possible D gene TRBD2, 6 bases. V lost 5 bases and J lost 9, with 12 bases in between. The CDR3 spans 12 residues. The germline V gene has CDR1 MNHEY and CDR2 SMNVEV (reference sequence). The CDR3 nucleotides are TGTGCCAGCAGTACTCCGACTAGAACGCAGTATTTT. Translation: CASSTPTRTQYF.

The J gene is TRBJ2-5, the V gene TRBV5-4, with D possibly TRBD1 on 6 matching bases. The length of the CDR3 is 14 residues. Germline assignment: CDR1 SGHNT and CDR2 YYREEE (reference sequence). Trimming left V 7 bases short and J 3 bases short, with 16 bases between. CDR3 sequence (DNA): TGTGCCAGCGGCCCTTTGACAGGAGAAGAGACCCAGTACTTC. Translation: CASGPLTGEETQYF.

A few counts support this clone. V usage is TRBV7-9 and J usage is TRBJ2-3, with 9 bases lining up with TRBD2. CDR3 length equals 14 residues. V trimming: 10 bases; J trimming: 6 bases; junction bases outside the gene matches: 11. The germline V gene has CDR1 SEHNR and CDR2 FQNEAQ (reference sequence). CDR3 region: CATVAGAKEDTQYF. The CDR3 DNA reads as TGTGCCACCGTAGCGGGAGCCAAGGAGGATACGCAGTATTTT.

J is TRBJ1-4 and V is TRBV2; TRBD1 matches at 9 bases. Germline V lookup: CDR1 SNHLY, CDR2 FYNNEI. The CDR3 is 14 residues long. V was clipped by 6 bases and J by 7 bases; unmatched bases: 6. CDR3 nucleotide sequence: TGTGCCAGCAGCTACAGGGGGCGGGGTGAAAAACTGTTTTTT. This translates into CASSYRGRGEKLFF.

The V gene is TRBV15, the J gene TRBJ1-6; D gene uncertain. The CDR3 sequence is 16 residues long. In germline, CDR1 is LNHNV, CDR2 YYDKDF (reference sequence). V dropped 7 bases and J dropped 6 bases, with 19 bases sitting between them. CDR3 protein: CATKARRAGSNSPLHF. The CDR3 DNA is TGTGCCACCAAAGCCAGGCGGGCAGGTAGTAATTCACCCCTCCACTTT.

The J gene is TRBJ2-3, the V gene TRBV11-3; 7 bases are a match to TRBD2. V lost 3 bases to trimming and J lost 3 bases; unmatched junction nucleotides: 3. CDR1 is SGHNT, CDR2 YENEEA, per germline. This CDR3 has 14 residues. The CDR3 here is CASSFGGGTDTQYF. In DNA, the CDR3 is TGTGCCAGCAGCTTTGGCGGGGGTACAGATACGCAGTATTTT. Variable domain in full (rest from reference TRBV11-3 and TRBJ2-3): EAGVVQSPRYKIIEKKQPVAFWCNPISGHNTLYWYLQNLGQGPELLIRYENEEAVDDSQLPKDRFSAERLKGVDSTLKIQPAELGDSAVYLCASSFGGGTDTQYFGPGTRLTVL.

V and J are TRBV2 and TRBJ1-2; D gene uncertain. This CDR3 contains 17 residues. Germline CDR1 reads SNHLY; CDR2 reads FYNNEI. Trimming took 2 bases from V and 5 from J, leaving 21 bases between them. CDR3 protein: CASSESVQPPRIYGYTF. The CDR3 region has the DNA TGTGCCAGCAGTGAAAGCGTCCAGCCCCCTCGGATTTATGGCTACACCTTC.

This clone was seen a handful of times. V and J are TRBV5-1 and TRBJ2-2, with 9 bases lining up with TRBD2. Trimming took 5 bases from V and 8 from J; bases not matched to a gene: 13. The germline V gene has CDR1 SGHRS and CDR2 YFSETQ. CDR3 length: 16 amino acids. The chain's CDR3 is CASRSIAGGPTGELFF. The CDR3, as DNA: TGCGCCAGCAGAAGTATCGCGGGAGGGCCGACAGGGGAGCTGTTTTTT.

This chain links TRBV19 with TRBJ1-4, with 9 bases fitting TRBD1. Unmatched junction bases numbered 10, after V lost 6 bases and J lost 5 bases. Germline CDR1 LNHDA, CDR2 SQIVND (reference sequence). This CDR3 contains 16 residues. CDR3 in amino acids: CASSFSLGQGNEKLFF. CDR3 in DNA: TGTGCCAGTAGCTTCTCTCTGGGACAGGGCAATGAAAAACTGTTTTTT.